The clone carrying this T cell receptor beta chain was seen at least ten times. V lost 1 base and J lost 3, with 9 bases in between. The germline V gene encodes CDR1 DFQATT and CDR2 SNEGSKA (reference sequence). The CDR3 consists of 13 residues. This sample is drawn from a study of T-cell reconstitution after alpha-beta-depleted transplantation in children. Preparing the TCRbeta library involved the use of unique molecular identifiers. Each CDR3 protein is one row after TCRdb ran MiXCR on the PCR reads. The table lists hundreds of thousands of distinct CDR3 sequences, approximately 15% of them singletons.

The starting material was PBMCs from the stem cell graft donor, obtained from the stem cell graft. This TCR was sampled from a human donor who donated a stem cell graft to a child with acute myeloid leukemia. This chain links TRBV20-1 with TRBJ2-5; the D gene is possibly TRBD2 (6 bases). Here the CDR3 DNA reads TGCAGTGCTAGAGCGGAGGGAAAAGAGACCCAGTACTTC. Translated, it gives CSARAEGKETQYF.